This T cell receptor beta chain was identified in a study of patients and donors after allogeneic stem cell transplantation (TCRdb year 2020). A note on this clonotype: What antigen it recognizes has not been identified. Base qualities are not at hand, and no much larger clone is one base apart.

Libraries were made using RT-PCR. TCRdb shows the sequencer as NextSeq 550. The public sequencing data were trimmed at Q25 with fastp and processed into clonotypes with MiXCR by TCRdb, which kept only in-frame beta chains. Each entry is one CDR3 protein sequence, shown with its most common DNA and genes. In all, the sample holds 200,000 to 250,000 distinct CDR3 sequences, and around 40% of those were seen once. The ten largest make up around 10% of the sample. Measured from the cysteine to the phenylalanine, the CDR3 is 17 residues long. CDR3 DNA only is kept here, 51 bases in frame from base 1. Via the germline V gene, CDR1 is MDHEN and CDR2 SYDVKM. Trimming costs V 6 bases and J 0 bases, and their ends lie 18 bases apart.

The TCR was taken from a human donor who was either an allogeneic HSCT recipient or a stem cell or donor lymphocyte infusion donor (not recorded which). It is not recorded whose cells these are; they may come from a transplant donor. The material sequenced was blood, either unsorted or a sorted T cell fraction (not recorded which). This chain joins TRBV28 to TRBJ2-4, with the D segment identity uncertain. The nucleotide sequence is given as TGTGCCAGCAGAAACACTGTGACGGGTTTAGCCAAAAACATTCAGTACTTC. This yields the protein CASRNTVTGLAKNIQYF.